The 3 T cell receptor beta chains listed next were all sequenced from one sample in a study of CD4 T cells in relation to SARS-CoV-2 and coronaviruses. Clones were read by immunoSEQ multiplex PCR, and TCRdb kept only the in-frame ones, dropping some. The sample has about 56,000 clones, about 90% seen once. Material: naive CD4+ T cells from PBMCs. Subset described: naive CD4+ T cells isolated by negative enrichment. These receptor sequences come from an adult with COVID-19.

The chain couples TRBV28 to TRBJ1-2, with D maybe TRBD1 (5 bases). The length of the CDR3 is 16 residues. V lost 2 bases and J 0 bases, leaving 13 bases between the germline ends. Germline V gene data show CDR1 as MDHEN and CDR2 as SYDVKM. CDR3 region: CASSLRRGLANYGYTF. CDR3 nucleotides: TGTGCCAGCAGTTTAAGGAGGGGTCTAGCTAACTATGGCTACACCTTC.

CDR3 sequence reads: CASSLLGASPYEQYF. CDR3 sequence (DNA): TGCGCCAGCAGCTTGTTGGGGGCCTCACCCTACGAGCAGTACTTC. The chain joins TRBV5-1 to TRBJ2-7; TRBD1 is a possible D gene (6 bases). CDR3 size: 15 residues. V was cut by 1 base and J by 2 bases, with 13 bases left in between. CDR1 and CDR2 from the germline V gene are SGHRS and YFSETQ. Using reference TRBV5-1 and TRBJ2-7 for the parts outside the CDR3, the full variable domain is KAGVTQTPRYLIKTRGQQVTLSCSPISGHRSVSWYQQTPGQGLQFLFEYFSETQRNKGNFPGRFSGRQFSNSRSEMNVSTLELGDSALYLCASSLLGASPYEQYFGPGTRLTVT.

V usage is TRBV28 and J usage is TRBJ2-4, with a tentative D call TRBD2 (5 bases). There are 16 residues in the CDR3. Trimming removed 5 bases from V and 0 bases from J, with 14 bases in between. CDR1 and CDR2 (germline): MDHEN, SYDVKM. CDR3: CASSLGLRLAKNIQYF. The CDR3 DNA follows: TGTGCCAGCAGTCTCGGACTCCGATTAGCCAAAAACATTCAGTACTTC.